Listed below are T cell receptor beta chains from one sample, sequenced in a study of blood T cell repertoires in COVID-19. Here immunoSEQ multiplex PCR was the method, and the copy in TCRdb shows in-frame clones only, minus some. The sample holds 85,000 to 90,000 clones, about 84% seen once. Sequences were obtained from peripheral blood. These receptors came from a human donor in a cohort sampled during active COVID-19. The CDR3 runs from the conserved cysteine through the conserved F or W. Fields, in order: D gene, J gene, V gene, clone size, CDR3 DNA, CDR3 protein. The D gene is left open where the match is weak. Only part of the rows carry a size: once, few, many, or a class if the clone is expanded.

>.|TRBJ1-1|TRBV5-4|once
TGTGCCAGCAGCAGGAACAGGGACGACACTGAAGCTTTCTTT
CASSRNRDDTEAFF
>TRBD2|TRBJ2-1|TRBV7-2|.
TGTGCCAGCAGCTTAAGTCTAGCGGGGGGACACAATGAGCAGTTCTTC
CASSLSLAGGHNEQFF
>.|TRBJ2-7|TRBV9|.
TGTGCCAGCAGCCCCTCGGACGGAGGTTTTTACGAGCAGTACTTC
CASSPSDGGFYEQYF
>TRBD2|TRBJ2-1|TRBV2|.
TGTGCCAGCAGTTCCGGCGGGGGGGGTTACAATGAGCAGTTCTTC
CASSSGGGGYNEQFF
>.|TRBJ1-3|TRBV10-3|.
TGTGCCACCCGGGAAAGGATTGGAAACACCATATATTTT
CATRERIGNTIYF
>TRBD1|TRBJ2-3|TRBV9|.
TGTGCCAGCAGCGCAAGGGACAGCCCCACAGATACGCAGTATTTT
CASSARDSPTDTQYF
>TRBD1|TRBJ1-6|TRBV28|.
TGTGCCAGCAGATCCCGAACAGGGGCCTATAATTCACCCCTCCACTTT
CASRSRTGAYNSPLHF
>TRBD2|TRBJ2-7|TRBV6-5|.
TGTGCCAGCAGTTCATCGGGACTAGCGGGCGGCTACGAGCAGTACTTC
CASSSSGLAGGYEQYF
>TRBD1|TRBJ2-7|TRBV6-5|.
TGTGCCAGCAGTCGCGGAGGGACAGGGGGCTACGAGCAGTACTTC
CASSRGGTGGYEQYF
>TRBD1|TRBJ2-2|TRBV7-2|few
TGTGCCAGCAGCTCGCAGGGGGCGAGCACCGGGGAGCTGTTTTTT
CASSSQGASTGELFF
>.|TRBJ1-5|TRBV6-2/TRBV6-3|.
TGTGCCAGCAGTTACTCGGCCACCATGGGCAATCAGCCCCAGCATTTT
CASSYSATMGNQPQHF
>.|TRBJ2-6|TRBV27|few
TGTGCCAGCAGTGTCTATTCGCCGCCAGGGGACTACGAAAGCTCTGGGGCCAACGTCCTGACTTTC
CASSVYSPPGDYESSGANVLTF
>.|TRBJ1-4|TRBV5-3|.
TGTGCCAGAAGCTTGAGAGGGTCCACTAATGAAAAACTGTTTTTT
CARSLRGSTNEKLFF
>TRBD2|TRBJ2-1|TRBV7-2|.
TGTGCCAGCAGGAGCGGGAGGAATGAGCAGTTCTTC
CASRSGRNEQFF
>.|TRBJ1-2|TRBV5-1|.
TGCGCCAGCAGCTTGGTGATGGGCAGTAACTATGGCTACACCTTC
CASSLVMGSNYGYTF
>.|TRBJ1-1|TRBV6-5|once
TGTGCCAGCAGTTACGGGGCAGCCCAGAACACTGAAGCTTTCTTT
CASSYGAAQNTEAFF
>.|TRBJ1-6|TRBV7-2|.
TGTGCCAGCAGCTCCCAAGGAGGGGATAATTCACCCCTCCACTTT
CASSSQGGDNSPLHF
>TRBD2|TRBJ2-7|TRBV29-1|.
TGCAGCGTCGCGGAACTAGCGGGCTCCTACGAGCAGTACTTC
CSVAELAGSYEQYF
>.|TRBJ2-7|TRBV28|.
TGTGCCAGCAGCTTGCCGGGACTGATAGCCTACGAGCAGTACTTC
CASSLPGLIAYEQYF
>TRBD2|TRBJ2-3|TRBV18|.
TGTGCCAGCTCGGGTACTAGCGACAGCACAGATACGCAGTATTTT
CASSGTSDSTDTQYF
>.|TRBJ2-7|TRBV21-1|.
TGTGCCAGCAGCAAAGTCCCTAGCGACGACCGCGAGGGGTACGAGCAGTACTTC
CASSKVPSDDREGYEQYF
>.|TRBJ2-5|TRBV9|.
TGTGCCAGCAGTAGGGAGGTCGAACAAGAGACCCAGTACTTC
CASSREVEQETQYF
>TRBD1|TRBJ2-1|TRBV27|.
TGTGCCAGCAGTTTATCCGGGACAGCTCTCTCCTACAATGAGCAGTTCTTC
CASSLSGTALSYNEQFF
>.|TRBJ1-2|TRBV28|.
TGTGCCAGCAGTCGGAGGACAGACTTCTATGGCTACACCTTC
CASSRRTDFYGYTF
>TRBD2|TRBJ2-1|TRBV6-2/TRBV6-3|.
TGTGCCAGCAGTTACCTAGCGGGAATCTCCTACAATGAGCAGTTCTTC
CASSYLAGISYNEQFF
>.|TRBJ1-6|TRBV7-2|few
TGTGCCAGCAGCTCTCAGAATTCACCCCTCCACTTT
CASSSQNSPLHF
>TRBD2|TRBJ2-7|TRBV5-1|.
TGCGCCAGCAGCTCCAGGCCCATCGGCGGAGCGGGGAGCTCCTACGAGCAGTACTTC
CASSSRPIGGAGSSYEQYF
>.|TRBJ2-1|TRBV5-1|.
TGCGCCAGCAGCTTCGCAGACCCGGAGGGCAATGAGCAGTTCTTC
CASSFADPEGNEQFF
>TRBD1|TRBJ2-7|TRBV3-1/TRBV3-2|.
TGTGCCAGCAGCCAAGGGACAGGCGAGCAGTACTTC
CASSQGTGEQYF
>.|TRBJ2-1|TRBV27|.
TGTGCCAGCAGTTTAACCTCAGTGATAAGCTCCTACAATGAGCAGTTCTTC
CASSLTSVISSYNEQFF
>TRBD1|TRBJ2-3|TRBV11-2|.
TGTGCCAGCAGCTCCGGGACAGGGGGCACAGATACGCAGTATTTT
CASSSGTGGTDTQYF
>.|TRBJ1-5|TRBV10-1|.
TGCGCCAGCAGTGAGTCCCCTGGACTGAATCAGCCCCAGCATTTT
CASSESPGLNQPQHF
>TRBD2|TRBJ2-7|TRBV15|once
TGTGCCACCAGCAGAGCCGGCCCCCGGGTTAGCGGGACCTACGAGCAGTACTTC
CATSRAGPRVSGTYEQYF
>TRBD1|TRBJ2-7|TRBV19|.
TGTGCCAGTAGTCCGGGGACAGGGGGCTCCTACGAGCAGTACTTC
CASSPGTGGSYEQYF
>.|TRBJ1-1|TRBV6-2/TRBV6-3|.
TGTGCCAGCAGTTACGTCGGCAGGGTTACAGACACTGAAGCTTTCTTT
CASSYVGRVTDTEAFF
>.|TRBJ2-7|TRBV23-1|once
TGCGCCAGCAGTCAGGGTGGGCTCGGGGGCGAGCAGTACTTC
CASSQGGLGGEQYF
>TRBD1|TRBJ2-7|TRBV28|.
TGTGCCAGCAGTGCCCGGGACAGGGGGCGGAACGAGCAGTACTTC
CASSARDRGRNEQYF
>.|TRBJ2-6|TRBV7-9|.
TGTGCCAGCGGCCGGGGGTCTGGGGCCAACGTCCTGACTTTC
CASGRGSGANVLTF
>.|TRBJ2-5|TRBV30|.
TGTGCCTGGAGCGACCAAGAGACCCAGTACTTC
CAWSDQETQYF
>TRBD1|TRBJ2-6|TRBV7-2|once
TGTGCCAGCAGCTTAGAAAGGGGGCTAGGGGCCAACGTCCTGACTTTC
CASSLERGLGANVLTF
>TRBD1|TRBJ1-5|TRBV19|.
TGTGCCAGTACCGCCCCTTCGGGCAGGGGGAATCAGCCCCAGCATTTT
CASTAPSGRGNQPQHF
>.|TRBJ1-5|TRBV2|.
TGTGCCAGCAGTGAAGTTGGTAGGGGAAATCAGCCCCAGCATTTT
CASSEVGRGNQPQHF
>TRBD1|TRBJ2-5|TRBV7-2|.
TGTGCCAGCAGCTTACGATGGACAGGCTACCAAGAGACCCAGTACTTC
CASSLRWTGYQETQYF
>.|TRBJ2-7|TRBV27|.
TGTGCCAGCAGCTCGAGTCCCTACGAGCAGTACTTC
CASSSSPYEQYF
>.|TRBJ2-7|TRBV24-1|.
TGTGCCACCAGTGATGTGACAGCAGCCTACGAGCAGTACTTC
CATSDVTAAYEQYF